This TCR beta chain was identified during a study of CD8+CD57+ T cells in acquired aplastic anemia. CDR3 size: 12 residues. Germline values: CDR1 MGHDK, CDR2 SYGVNS. The template for TCR beta VDJ and CDR3 sequence profiling was genomic DNA. Via MiXCR, TCRdb re-called the reads, giving one row per CDR3 protein. The sample contains under 200,000 distinct CDR3 sequences, less than 60% of which appear only once. Whole-study results and caveats: A set of around 30 CD8+ CDR3 sequences was shared between patients and controls, and these sequences appeared highly expressed in patients.

Regarding this clonotype: Its matching antigen is unknown. This may arise from a read error, as a much more abundant clone is one base away.

Sequencing involved patients with CD8+CD57+ cell expansion previously shown by flow cytometry. This receptor was identified in a human donor with aplastic anemia. The chain combines TRBV25-1 with TRBJ1-2; D remains unclear. The sample comprised sorted CD4+, CD8+, or CD8+CD57+ T cells (not recorded which) from PBMCs. The chain's CDR3 is CASRSGNYGYAF. CDR3 nucleotide sequence: TGTGCCAGCAGATCCGGGAATTATGGCTACGCCTTC.